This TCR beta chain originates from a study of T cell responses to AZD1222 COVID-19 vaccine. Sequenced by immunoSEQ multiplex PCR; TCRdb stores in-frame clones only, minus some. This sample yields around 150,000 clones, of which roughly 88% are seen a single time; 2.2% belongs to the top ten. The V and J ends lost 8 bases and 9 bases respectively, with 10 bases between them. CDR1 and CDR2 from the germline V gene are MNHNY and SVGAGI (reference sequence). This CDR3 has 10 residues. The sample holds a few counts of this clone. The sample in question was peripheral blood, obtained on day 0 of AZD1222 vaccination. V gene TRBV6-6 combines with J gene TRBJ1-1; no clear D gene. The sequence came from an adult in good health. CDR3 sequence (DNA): TGTGCCAGCTTAGGCGGACAAGCTTTCTTT. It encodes CASLGGQAFF.